A selection of T cell receptor beta chains follows, all from one sample in a study of shared T cell receptors in the human thymus. Sequenced by immunoSEQ multiplex PCR; TCRdb stores in-frame clones only, minus some. The sample shows some 760,000 clones, approximately 85% of them seen only once. A further study also used this sample, focusing on human thymus T cells.

Sequencing input: thymocytes. All receptors derive from a girl less than two years old with a congenital heart defect. Each CDR3 is given with its conserved first and last residue. The D gene is left open where the match is weak. The listing skips clone size in some rows; elsewhere it reads once, few, many or a size class.

size: NA; V: TRBV7-2; D: NA; J: TRBJ2-7; CDR3: CASSRKDRERQYF; DNA: TGTGCCAGCAGCCGCAAGGACAGAGAGCGGCAGTACTTC
size: NA; V: TRBV13; D: TRBD1; J: TRBJ2-7; CDR3: CASSSGQGSLAYEQYF; DNA: TGTGCCAGCAGCTCCGGACAGGGAAGCTTAGCCTACGAGCAGTACTTC
size: NA; V: TRBV6-5; D: NA; J: TRBJ2-1; CDR3: CASNRLSSYNEQFF; DNA: TGTGCCAGCAACAGACTAAGCTCCTACAATGAGCAGTTCTTC
size: NA; V: TRBV28; D: NA; J: TRBJ2-7; CDR3: CASSPRPPSYEQYF; DNA: TGTGCCAGCAGTCCCCGTCCCCCGTCCTACGAGCAGTACTTC
size: NA; V: TRBV4-3; D: NA; J: TRBJ1-1; CDR3: CASSQDRFITEAFF; DNA: TGCGCCAGCAGCCAAGACAGGTTTATAACTGAAGCTTTCTTT
size: NA; V: TRBV5-6; D: NA; J: TRBJ2-3; CDR3: CASSLSPGHLFHTQYF; DNA: TGTGCCAGCAGCCTGTCGCCGGGACACCTATTCCATACGCAGTATTTT
size: once; V: TRBV6-1; D: NA; J: TRBJ2-1; CDR3: CASSDGRSGDFF; DNA: TGTGCCAGCAGTGATGGGCGTTCTGGCGACTTCTTC
size: NA; V: TRBV5-4; D: NA; J: TRBJ1-1; CDR3: CASSLGRVRTEAFF; DNA: TGTGCCAGCAGCTTGGGCAGGGTTCGCACTGAAGCTTTCTTT
size: NA; V: TRBV5-1; D: NA; J: TRBJ2-1; CDR3: CASSSEPYNEQFF; DNA: TGCGCCAGCAGCTCCGAGCCTTACAATGAGCAGTTCTTC
size: few; V: TRBV4-2; D: NA; J: TRBJ1-3; CDR3: CASSQGITGQPDYF; DNA: TGTGCCAGCAGCCAAGGTATCACCGGACAGCCGGACTATTTT
size: NA; V: TRBV6-5; D: TRBD1; J: TRBJ1-1; CDR3: CASSPYLRGDTEAFF; DNA: TGTGCCAGCAGTCCCTATCTCAGGGGGGACACTGAAGCTTTCTTT
size: once; V: TRBV28; D: TRBD1; J: TRBJ2-3; CDR3: CASSLNRGLTDTQYF; DNA: TGTGCCAGCAGTTTAAACAGGGGTTTGACAGATACGCAGTATTTT
size: NA; V: TRBV9; D: TRBD1; J: TRBJ1-3; CDR3: CASSVGKEDRGRGFSGNTIYF; DNA: TGTGCCAGCAGCGTAGGAAAGGAGGACAGGGGGCGCGGTTTCTCTGGAAACACCATATATTTT
size: NA; V: TRBV5-1; D: NA; J: TRBJ2-5; CDR3: CASPNQETQYF; DNA: TGCGCCAGTCCCAACCAAGAGACCCAGTACTTC
size: NA; V: TRBV21-1; D: NA; J: TRBJ2-3; CDR3: CASSPRPRIISDTQYF; DNA: TGTGCCAGCAGCCCGAGGCCTAGAATTATATCAGATACGCAGTATTTT
size: once; V: TRBV14; D: NA; J: TRBJ2-2; CDR3: CASSQDSYVRSNTGELFF; DNA: TGTGCCAGCAGCCAAGATTCTTACGTCCGGTCGAACACCGGGGAGCTGTTTTTT
size: NA; V: TRBV7-2; D: TRBD1; J: TRBJ2-1; CDR3: CASSPPSRGPYNEQFF; DNA: TGTGCCAGCAGCCCCCCGAGCAGGGGGCCCTACAATGAGCAGTTCTTC
size: NA; V: TRBV7-6; D: NA; J: TRBJ2-7; CDR3: CASSREQGYEQYF; DNA: TGTGCCAGCAGCCGGGAGCAGGGCTACGAGCAGTACTTC
size: NA; V: TRBV4-1; D: NA; J: TRBJ1-2; CDR3: CASSQAGKVPYGYTF; DNA: TGCGCCAGCAGCCAAGCAGGGAAGGTGCCCTATGGCTACACCTTC
size: once; V: TRBV5-1; D: TRBD1; J: TRBJ2-1; CDR3: CASSYPGQRKYSYNEQFF; DNA: TGCGCCAGCAGCTACCCGGGACAGCGGAAATACTCCTACAATGAGCAGTTCTTC
size: NA; V: TRBV20-1; D: NA; J: TRBJ2-3; CDR3: CSAIATDTQYF; DNA: TGCAGTGCTATAGCGACAGATACGCAGTATTTT
size: NA; V: TRBV13; D: NA; J: TRBJ1-2; CDR3: CASGMRTELYGYTF; DNA: TGTGCCAGCGGGATGAGGACAGAGCTGTATGGCTACACCTTC
size: NA; V: TRBV20-1; D: NA; J: TRBJ1-2; CDR3: CSAIGYTF; DNA: TGCAGTGCTATAGGCTACACCTTC
size: NA; V: TRBV6-5; D: NA; J: TRBJ1-3; CDR3: CASSYEGGSSGNTIYF; DNA: TGTGCCAGCAGTTACGAAGGAGGGTCATCTGGAAACACCATATATTTT
size: NA; V: TRBV11-1; D: NA; J: TRBJ1-2; CDR3: CASSLGVAANYGYTF; DNA: TGTGCCAGCAGCTTAGGCGTCGCGGCTAACTATGGCTACACCTTC
size: few; V: TRBV5-4; D: NA; J: TRBJ1-6; CDR3: CASSLQGWAGASPLHF; DNA: TGTGCCAGCAGCTTGCAAGGTTGGGCAGGGGCATCACCCCTCCACTTT
size: once; V: TRBV27; D: TRBD2; J: TRBJ2-1; CDR3: CASTAPAGGYNEQFF; DNA: TGTGCCAGCACCGCACCAGCGGGGGGCTACAATGAGCAGTTCTTC
size: NA; V: TRBV19; D: NA; J: TRBJ2-2; CDR3: CASSRPGSGELFF; DNA: TGTGCCAGTAGTCGGCCAGGGTCCGGGGAGCTGTTTTTT
size: few; V: TRBV4-3; D: TRBD1; J: TRBJ2-6; CDR3: CASSQDWGQGVVSGANVLTF; DNA: TGCGCCAGCAGCCAAGATTGGGGACAGGGGGTTGTGTCTGGGGCCAACGTCCTGACTTTC
size: NA; V: TRBV28; D: TRBD1; J: TRBJ1-5; CDR3: CASSAGTGGNSNQPQHF; DNA: TGTGCCAGCAGCGCCGGGACAGGGGGTAATAGCAATCAGCCCCAGCATTTT
size: NA; V: TRBV5-4; D: NA; J: TRBJ1-2; CDR3: CASSLDRSCGYTF; DNA: TGTGCCAGCAGCTTGGACAGGTCATGCGGCTACACCTTC
size: NA; V: TRBV27; D: NA; J: TRBJ1-3; CDR3: CASSPGGNTIYF; DNA: TGTGCCAGCAGCCCAGGGGGAAACACCATATATTTT
size: NA; V: TRBV5-6; D: TRBD1; J: TRBJ2-7; CDR3: CASTLFRQGRFSTYEQYF; DNA: TGTGCCAGCACCCTCTTCCGACAGGGGAGATTTTCTACCTACGAGCAGTACTTC
size: NA; V: TRBV10-3; D: NA; J: TRBJ1-3; CDR3: CAINQGNTIYF; DNA: TGTGCCATTAACCAGGGGAACACCATATATTTT
size: NA; V: TRBV30; D: NA; J: TRBJ1-5; CDR3: CAWRDNDNQPQHF; DNA: TGTGCCTGGAGAGACAATGATAATCAGCCCCAGCATTTT
size: NA; V: TRBV6-6; D: NA; J: TRBJ1-5; CDR3: CASSALRPNQPQHF; DNA: TGTGCCAGCAGCGCCCTGCGGCCTAATCAGCCCCAGCATTTT
size: NA; V: TRBV5-1; D: NA; J: TRBJ1-2; CDR3: CASSLALTGYGYTF; DNA: TGCGCCAGCAGCTTGGCCCTAACAGGGTATGGCTACACCTTC
size: NA; V: TRBV28; D: TRBD1; J: TRBJ2-7; CDR3: CASSPSQTITGASPYEQYF; DNA: TGTGCCAGCAGTCCCTCCCAAACAATAACAGGGGCCTCTCCCTACGAGCAGTACTTC
size: NA; V: TRBV10-3; D: TRBD2; J: TRBJ2-7; CDR3: CAISSAGTSGGAYEQYF; DNA: TGTGCCATCAGTTCGGCCGGGACTAGCGGGGGGGCCTACGAGCAGTACTTC
size: NA; V: TRBV25-1; D: NA; J: TRBJ2-2; CDR3: CASSDRALSIGELFF; DNA: TGTGCCAGCAGTGACCGAGCCCTATCTATCGGGGAGCTGTTTTTT
size: NA; V: TRBV27; D: NA; J: TRBJ1-3; CDR3: CASRKNSGTTSGNTIYF; DNA: TGTGCCAGCAGAAAAAATTCGGGGACAACCTCTGGAAACACCATATATTTT
size: NA; V: TRBV14; D: TRBD1; J: TRBJ1-3; CDR3: CASSQAARQGAGNTIYF; DNA: TGTGCCAGCAGCCAAGCAGCCCGACAGGGGGCCGGAAACACCATATATTTT
size: NA; V: TRBV19; D: NA; J: TRBJ2-7; CDR3: CASSIPGHRYEQYF; DNA: TGTGCCAGTAGTATCCCCGGACACCGCTACGAGCAGTACTTC
size: NA; V: TRBV6-1; D: TRBD1; J: TRBJ2-1; CDR3: CASRPLTGSYNEQFF; DNA: TGTGCCAGCAGACCTCTGACAGGGTCTTACAATGAGCAGTTCTTC
size: NA; V: TRBV27; D: TRBD2; J: TRBJ2-1; CDR3: CASSLRASGGGPIGVF; DNA: TGTGCCAGCAGTTTACGGGCTAGCGGGGGGGGACCTATTGGGGTCTTC
size: NA; V: TRBV4-1; D: TRBD2; J: TRBJ2-2; CDR3: CASSQDPKTSGGSSNTGELFF; DNA: TGCGCCAGCAGCCAAGACCCCAAGACTAGCGGGGGGTCCTCGAACACCGGGGAGCTGTTTTTT
size: NA; V: TRBV6-6; D: TRBD2; J: TRBJ2-1; CDR3: CASSYSWSGGAYEQFF; DNA: TGTGCCAGCAGTTACTCGTGGAGCGGGGGGGCATATGAGCAGTTCTTC
size: NA; V: TRBV5-6; D: NA; J: TRBJ2-6; CDR3: CASSLSGSSGANVLTF; DNA: TGTGCCAGCAGCTTGAGCGGCAGCTCTGGGGCCAACGTCCTGACTTTC
size: NA; V: TRBV10-1; D: NA; J: TRBJ1-3; CDR3: CASSESRRTSSGNTIYF; DNA: TGCGCCAGCAGTGAGTCGCGGAGGACCAGCTCTGGAAACACCATATATTTT
size: NA; V: TRBV6-5; D: TRBD1; J: TRBJ2-7; CDR3: CASSPGQTYEQYF; DNA: TGTGCCAGCAGTCCGGGACAGACGTACGAGCAGTACTTC
size: NA; V: TRBV28; D: NA; J: TRBJ1-1; CDR3: CASSILRGNEAFF; DNA: TGTGCCAGCAGTATACTAAGAGGAAATGAAGCTTTCTTT
size: NA; V: TRBV5-8; D: TRBD2; J: TRBJ2-5; CDR3: CASSLPLAGGETQYF; DNA: TGTGCCAGCAGCTTACCCCTAGCGGGCGGAGAGACCCAGTACTTC
size: NA; V: TRBV29-1; D: TRBD1; J: TRBJ2-5; CDR3: CSVGLWYETGGKETQYF; DNA: TGCAGCGTTGGCCTATGGTATGAGACAGGGGGCAAGGAGACCCAGTACTTC
size: once; V: TRBV2; D: NA; J: TRBJ1-4; CDR3: CASSEQGLNEKLFF; DNA: TGTGCCAGCAGTGAACAGGGGCTTAATGAAAAACTGTTTTTT
size: NA; V: TRBV7-9; D: NA; J: TRBJ1-4; CDR3: CASSSRGQGGEKLFF; DNA: TGTGCCAGCAGCTCCCGCGGGCAGGGAGGAGAAAAACTGTTTTTT
size: NA; V: TRBV11-2; D: TRBD1; J: TRBJ2-5; CDR3: CASSLGDRENRETQYF; DNA: TGTGCCAGCAGCTTAGGGGACAGGGAAAATAGGGAGACCCAGTACTTC
size: NA; V: TRBV29-1; D: TRBD1; J: TRBJ1-2; CDR3: CSVVPGTGGYGYTF; DNA: TGCAGCGTTGTCCCCGGGACAGGGGGATATGGCTACACCTTC